The T cell receptor beta chain described here comes from a study of T cells in Graves' hyperthyroidism and ophthalmopathy. Overall study: Blood from the periphery was taken at initial diagnosis, before any treatment.

Thyroid ultrasound and orbital computed tomography, with clinical symptoms and serum thyroxine and TRAb, informed diagnoses. A word on this clonotype: Its target is unknown.

TCR beta CDR3 sequences were amplified from RNA transcripts. The HTBI primer set served for first-round RT-PCR of the TCR CDR3. TCRdb reanalysed the multiplex PCR reads using MiXCR and keeps one entry per CDR3 protein. This sample yields around 270,000 distinct CDR3 sequences, of which roughly 19% are seen a single time; approximately 35% belongs to the top ten. General observations from the study: By a 13 V-J model, ophthalmopathy was set apart from stable hyperthyroidism.

The TCR was taken from a man aged 45 to 65 with Graves' ophthalmopathy. The material sequenced was blood.

The chain's CDR3 is CATKGGAGTDTQYF. The CDR3 nucleotides are TGTGCCACTAAGGGGGGGGCAGGAACAGATACGCAGTATTTT. The rearrangement uses TRBV28 and TRBJ2-3; D might be TRBD2 (7 bases). Trimming cost V 10 bases and J 3 bases, with 17 bases left between them. Germline V gene sequence: CDR1 MDHEN, CDR2 SYDVKM. This CDR3 has 14 residues.